What follows is one T cell receptor (beta chain) and its context. The antigen is undetermined. The source of the sample is a study of Graves' ophthalmopathy and Graves' hyperthyroidism. Overall study findings and caveats: Blood also harbored most expanded thyroid clonotypes above 0.001 frequency.

The study amplified TCR beta CDR3 regions using RNA transcripts. Amplification began with first-round RT-PCR using HTBI primers, then second-round multiplex PCR was performed. From the multiplex PCR reads, TCRdb called clonotypes with MiXCR, one entry per CDR3 protein. Here the sample spans some 520,000 distinct CDR3 sequences, approximately 15% being singletons. The CDR3 runs to 18 residues. Germline-derived CDR1 and CDR2 are SGHAT and FQNNGV. Trimming took 5 bases from V and 0 from J; bases not matched to a gene: 10. Sample: blood. The chain has TRBV11-2 and TRBJ1-5, with TRBD1 identical over 10 bases. This clonotype was obtained from a woman between 25 and 40 years old with Graves' ophthalmopathy. CDR3 sequence reads: CASSHRDRGPNSNQPQHF. DNA of the CDR3: TGTGCCAGCAGCCACCGGGACAGGGGCCCCAATAGCAATCAGCCCCAGCATTTT.